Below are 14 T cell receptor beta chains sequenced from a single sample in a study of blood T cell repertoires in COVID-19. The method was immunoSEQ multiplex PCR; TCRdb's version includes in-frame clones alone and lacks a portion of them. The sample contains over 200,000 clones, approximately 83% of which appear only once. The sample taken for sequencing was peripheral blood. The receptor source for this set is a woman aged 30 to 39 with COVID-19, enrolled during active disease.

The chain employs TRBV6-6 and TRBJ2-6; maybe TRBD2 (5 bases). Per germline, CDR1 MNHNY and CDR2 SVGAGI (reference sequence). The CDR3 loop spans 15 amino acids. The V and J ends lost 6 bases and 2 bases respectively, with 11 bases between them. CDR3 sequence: CASSREGTGANVLTF. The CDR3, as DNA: TGTGCCAGCAGCCGCGAGGGAACTGGGGCCAACGTCCTGACTTTC.

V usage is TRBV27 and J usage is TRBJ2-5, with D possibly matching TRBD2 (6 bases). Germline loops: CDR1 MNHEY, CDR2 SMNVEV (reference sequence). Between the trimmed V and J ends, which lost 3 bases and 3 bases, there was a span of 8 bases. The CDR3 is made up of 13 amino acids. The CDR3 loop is CASSLRDEETQYF. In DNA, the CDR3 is TGTGCCAGCAGTTTGCGGGACGAAGAGACCCAGTACTTC.

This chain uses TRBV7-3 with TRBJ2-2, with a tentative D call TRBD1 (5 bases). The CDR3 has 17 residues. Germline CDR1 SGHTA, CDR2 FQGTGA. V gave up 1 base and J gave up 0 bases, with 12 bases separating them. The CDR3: CASSLKQAVANTGELFF. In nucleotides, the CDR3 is TGTGCCAGCAGCTTAAAACAGGCGGTTGCGAACACCGGGGAGCTGTTTTTT.

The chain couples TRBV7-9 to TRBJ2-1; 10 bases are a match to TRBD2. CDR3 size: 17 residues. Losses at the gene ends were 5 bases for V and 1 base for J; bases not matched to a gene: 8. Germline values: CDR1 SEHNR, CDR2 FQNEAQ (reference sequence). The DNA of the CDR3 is TGTGCCAGCAGCCCCCTAGCGGGAGAGGGGTCCTACAATGAGCAGTTCTTC. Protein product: CASSPLAGEGSYNEQFF.

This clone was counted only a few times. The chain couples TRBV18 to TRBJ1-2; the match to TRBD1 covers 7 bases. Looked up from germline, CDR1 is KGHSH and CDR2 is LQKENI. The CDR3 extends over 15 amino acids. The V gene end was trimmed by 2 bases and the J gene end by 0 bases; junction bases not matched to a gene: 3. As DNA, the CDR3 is TGTGCCAGCTCACCAGGGGACAGAACTAACTATGGCTACACCTTC. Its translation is CASSPGDRTNYGYTF.

CDR3 in DNA: TGTGCCATCAGTGAGTCTTCAGGGCGAACCCTCGCTGGCTACACCTTC. It encodes CAISESSGRTLAGYTF. The rearrangement links TRBV10-3 to TRBJ1-2; maybe TRBD1 (5 bases). V lost 0 bases and J 7 bases, leaving 18 bases between the germline ends. This CDR3 has 16 amino acids. Looked up from germline, CDR1 is ENHRY and CDR2 is SYGVKD.

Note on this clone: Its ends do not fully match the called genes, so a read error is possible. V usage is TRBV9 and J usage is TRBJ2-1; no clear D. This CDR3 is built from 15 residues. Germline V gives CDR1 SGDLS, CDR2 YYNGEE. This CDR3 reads CASSVDRTSFNEQFF. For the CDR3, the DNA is TGTGCCAGCAGCGTAGACAGAACGTCCTTCAATGAGCAGTTCTTC. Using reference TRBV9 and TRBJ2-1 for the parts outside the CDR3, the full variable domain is DSGVTQTPKHLITATGQRVTLRCSPRSGDLSVYWYQQSLDQGLQFLIQYYNGEERAKGNILERFSAQQFPDLHSELNLSSLELGDSALYFCASSVDRTSFNEQFFGPGTRLTVL.

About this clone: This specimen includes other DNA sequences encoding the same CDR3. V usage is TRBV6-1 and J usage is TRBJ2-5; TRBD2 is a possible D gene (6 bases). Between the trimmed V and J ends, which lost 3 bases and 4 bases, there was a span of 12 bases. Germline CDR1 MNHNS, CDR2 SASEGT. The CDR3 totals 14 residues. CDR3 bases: TGTGCCAGCAGTGAGACCTCCGGGGGAGAGACCCAGTACTTC. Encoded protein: CASSETSGGETQYF.

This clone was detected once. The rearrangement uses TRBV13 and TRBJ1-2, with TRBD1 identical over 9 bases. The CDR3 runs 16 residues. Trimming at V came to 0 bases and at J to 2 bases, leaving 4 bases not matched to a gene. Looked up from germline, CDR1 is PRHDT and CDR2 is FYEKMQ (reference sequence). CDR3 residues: CASSLGVGQGNYGYTF. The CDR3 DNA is TGTGCCAGCAGCTTAGGTGTCGGACAGGGGAACTATGGCTACACCTTC. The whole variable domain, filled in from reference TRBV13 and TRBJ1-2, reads AAGVIQSPRHLIKEKRETATLKCYPIPRHDTVYWYQQGPGQDPQFLISFYEKMQSDKGSIPDRFSAQQFSDYHSELNMSSLELGDSALYFCASSLGVGQGNYGYTFGSGTRLTVV.

The DNA for the CDR3 is TGTGCCAGTAGTACTCTAGCGGGAGGGAGAGAGACCCAGTACTTC. Its translation is CASSTLAGGRETQYF. This chain connects TRBV19 to TRBJ2-5, with 12 bases matching TRBD2. CDR1 is LNHDA, CDR2 SQIVND, per germline (reference sequence). J lost 4 bases, V lost 4 bases, and 4 bases had no gene match. CDR3 size: 15 residues.

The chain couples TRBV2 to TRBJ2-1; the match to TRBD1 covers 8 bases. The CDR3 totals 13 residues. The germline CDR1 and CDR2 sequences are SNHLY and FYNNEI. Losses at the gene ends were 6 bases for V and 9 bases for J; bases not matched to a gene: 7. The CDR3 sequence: CASSSQGEVEQFF. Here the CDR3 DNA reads TGTGCCAGCAGCTCACAGGGGGAGGTTGAGCAGTTCTTC.

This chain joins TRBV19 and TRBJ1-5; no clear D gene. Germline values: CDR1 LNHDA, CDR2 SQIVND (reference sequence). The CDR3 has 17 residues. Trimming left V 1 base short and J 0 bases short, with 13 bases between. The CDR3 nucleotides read TGTGCCAGTAGTATAGTTGGTACAGCCTATAGCAATCAGCCCCAGCATTTT. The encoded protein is CASSIVGTAYSNQPQHF.

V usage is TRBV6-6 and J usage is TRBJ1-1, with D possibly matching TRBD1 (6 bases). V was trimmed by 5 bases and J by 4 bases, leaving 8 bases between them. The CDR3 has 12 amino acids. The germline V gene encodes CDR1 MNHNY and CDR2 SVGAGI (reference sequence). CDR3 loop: CASSTGITEAFF. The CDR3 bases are TGTGCCAGCAGTACAGGGATCACTGAAGCTTTCTTT.

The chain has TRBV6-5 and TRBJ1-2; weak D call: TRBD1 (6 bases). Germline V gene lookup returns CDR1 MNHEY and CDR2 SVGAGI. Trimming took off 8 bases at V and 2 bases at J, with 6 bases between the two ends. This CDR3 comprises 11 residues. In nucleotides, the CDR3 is TGTGCCAGCGGGGGCAACTATGGCTACACCTTC. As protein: CASGGNYGYTF.